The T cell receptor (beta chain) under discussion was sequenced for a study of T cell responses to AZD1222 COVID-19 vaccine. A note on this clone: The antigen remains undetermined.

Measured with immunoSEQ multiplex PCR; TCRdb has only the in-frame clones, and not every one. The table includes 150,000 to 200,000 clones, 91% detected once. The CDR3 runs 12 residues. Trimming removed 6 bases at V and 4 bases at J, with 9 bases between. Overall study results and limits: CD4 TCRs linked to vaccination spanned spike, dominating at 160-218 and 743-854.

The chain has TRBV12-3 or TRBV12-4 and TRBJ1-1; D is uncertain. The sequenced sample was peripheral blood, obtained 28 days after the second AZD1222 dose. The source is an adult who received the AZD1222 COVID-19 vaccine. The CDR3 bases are TGTGCCAGCAGCCGGGCTGTCACTGAAGCTTTCTTT. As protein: CASSRAVTEAFF.